Listed below are T cell receptor beta chains from one sample, sequenced in a study of patients and donors after allogeneic stem cell transplantation. From the RT-PCR reads, TCRdb called clonotypes with MiXCR, one entry per CDR3 protein. The profile covers under 200,000 distinct CDR3 sequences, with roughly 24% appearing a single time and roughly a quarter taken by the ten largest. What was sequenced was blood, either unsorted or a sorted T cell fraction (not recorded which). These receptors were obtained from a human donor who was either an allogeneic HSCT recipient or a stem cell or donor lymphocyte infusion donor (not recorded which). It is not recorded whose cells these are; they may come from a transplant donor. Both conserved end residues are part of each CDR3. The order of the fields is clone size, J gene, V gene, D gene, CDR3 DNA, CDR3 protein. The D gene is left open where the match is weak. Some rows have no size entry. The others give once, few or many, or a class for an expanded clone.

few	TRBJ2-1	TRBV6-4	-	TGTGCCAGCAGCGAGGACAGCGGGAATGAGCAGTTCTTC	CASSEDSGNEQFF
-	TRBJ1-4	TRBV20-1	-	TGCAGTGCGAGCCCGGGGGCGAGGGAAAAACTGTTTTTT	CSASPGAREKLFF
-	TRBJ1-1	TRBV29-1	TRBD1	TGCAGCGTTGAAGGGGGGGACAGGGGAAAGCTTGGCACTGAAGCTTTCTTT	CSVEGGDRGKLGTEAFF
-	TRBJ2-7	TRBV18	-	TGTGCCAGCTCACCCCAACCCAGGACAGAAACACACCCGAGCTCCTACGAGCAGTACTTC	CASSPQPRTETHPSSYEQYF
many	TRBJ1-4	TRBV7-2	-	TGTGCCAGTGGGCTCGGGGTTGACGAAAAACTGTTTTTT	CASGLGVDEKLFF
many	TRBJ1-1	TRBV3-1	-	TGTGCCAGCAGCAATAACCCGGGAGGGGCGAGGGACACTGAAGCTTTCTTT	CASSNNPGGARDTEAFF
-	TRBJ2-4	TRBV9	-	TGTGCCAGCAGCGTTCAGGGAGCAAACAAAAACATTCAGTACTTC	CASSVQGANKNIQYF
-	TRBJ1-1	TRBV12-3/TRBV12-4	-	TGTGCCAGCAGTTCACCCCCCTTAATGAACACTGAAGCTTTCTTT	CASSSPPLMNTEAFF
-	TRBJ2-7	TRBV28	-	TGTGCCAGCAGTCCGCCAATCGAACTAGCCTACGAGCAGTACTTC	CASSPPIELAYEQYF
-	TRBJ2-7	TRBV4-3	TRBD2	TGCGCCAGCAGCCAGGGACTTCCAGCGGGGTACGAGCAGTACTTC	CASSQGLPAGYEQYF
many	TRBJ1-4	TRBV4-1	-	TGCGCCAGCACGGACAGAGATAATGAAAAACTGTTTTTT	CASTDRDNEKLFF
-	TRBJ2-1	TRBV7-2	TRBD2	TGTGCCAGCATTTCTTGGGCTAGCGGCTACAATGAGCAGTTCTTC	CASISWASGYNEQFF
few	TRBJ2-1	TRBV5-1	-	TGCGCCAGCAGTCCAGTGGAAGCGGGTGAGAACAATGAGCAGTTCTTC	CASSPVEAGENNEQFF
few	TRBJ2-2	TRBV12-3/TRBV12-4	-	TGTGCCAGCAGTCCATTCGACACCGGGGAGCTGTTTTTT	CASSPFDTGELFF
few	TRBJ2-1	TRBV29-1	TRBD1	TGCACCGCTAGGACAGGGAAGGTCTACAATGAGCAGTTCTTC	CTARTGKVYNEQFF
-	TRBJ2-3	TRBV20-1	-	TGCAGTGCTAGATTCGGGAGCACAGATACGCAGTATTTT	CSARFGSTDTQYF
few	TRBJ1-1	TRBV9	-	TGTGCCAGCAGCGTAGGCTTGGGGCTCACTGAAGCTTTCTTT	CASSVGLGLTEAFF
-	TRBJ2-7	TRBV10-3	-	TGTGCCATCTCCCAATTCCGACAGGACTCCTACGAGCAGTACTTC	CAISQFRQDSYEQYF
-	TRBJ2-5	TRBV7-2	-	TGTGCCAGCAGCTTAAGTCTAAAAGAGACCCAGTACTTC	CASSLSLKETQYF
-	TRBJ1-1	TRBV3-1	-	TGTGCCAGCAGCCAAGATTCAGGGATACACTTGAACACTGAAGCTTTCTTT	CASSQDSGIHLNTEAFF